The entry below describes one T cell receptor beta chain. Its antigen is not known. This entry belongs to a study of human T cells and chemical hapten exposure. Regarding the study as a whole: TCRs above 1 in 1000 frequency did not change with DPC sensitization.

The study used a library that attached unique molecular identifiers to individual cDNA molecules. A single record per CDR3 protein comes from TCRdb applying MiXCR to the RACE reads. Of about 45,000 distinct CDR3 sequences in the sample, 4% to 4.5% were seen once. Germline loops: CDR1 KGHDR, CDR2 SFDVKD. CDR3 length: 15 residues. V was pared by 2 bases and J by 5 bases, with 12 bases between. The time point denotes: healthy volunteer bleed at 2 weeks. Unfractionated whole blood yielded total RNA. V usage is TRBV24-1 and J usage is TRBJ1-5, with TRBD1 as a possible D gene (5 bases). This receptor was obtained from a human donor in good health. Some clones in this sample may be carry-over from other donors' samples. Material: whole blood. CDR3 bases: TGTGCCACCAGTGATTCGACAGTGACCTATCAGCCCCAGCATTTT. It specifies CATSDSTVTYQPQHF.